Each of the 11 T cell receptor beta chains below was sequenced from the same sample in a study of CD8 T cells in Susac syndrome. The RNA input was roughly 0.45 to 1 ug, and it was reverse transcribed with random hexamers. TCRdb re-derived calls from the immunoSEQ multiplex PCR reads in MiXCR, one entry per CDR3 protein. This table holds fewer than 250,000 distinct CDR3 sequences, about 90% found once. Sequenced: CD8+ T cells from PBMCs. The origin of the receptors is a human donor with multiple sclerosis.

This clonotype showed up just once. This chain connects TRBV14 to TRBJ2-2; D is ambiguous. The V gene lost 3 bases and the J gene lost 7 bases, with 15 bases spanning the gap. The CDR3 totals 15 residues. The germline CDR1 and CDR2 sequences are SGHDN and FVKESK. The CDR3 is CASSQPERGYGELFF. CDR3 bases: TGTGCCAGCAGCCAGCCCGAAAGAGGTTACGGGGAGCTGTTTTTT.

J is TRBJ2-6 and V is TRBV29-1, with TRBD1 identical over 9 bases. Germline trimming cut 4 bases from V and 4 bases from J; bases unmatched to any gene: 11. The CDR3 consists of 17 residues. The germline V gene has CDR1 SQVTM and CDR2 ANQGSEA. The CDR3 is CSVVPGQGTLGANVLTF. The DNA of the CDR3 is TGCAGCGTTGTACCCGGACAGGGGACGCTCGGGGCCAACGTCCTGACTTTC. The full variable domain, completed using reference TRBV29-1 and TRBJ2-6, is SAVISQKPSRDICQRGTSLTIQCQVDSQVTMMFWYRQQPGQSLTLIATANQGSEATYESGFVIDKFPISRPNLTFSTLTVSNMSPEDSSIYLCSVVPGQGTLGANVLTFGAGSRLTVL.

The V and J genes are TRBV4-3 and TRBJ2-7; D uncertain. The CDR3 extends over 16 amino acids. The V and J ends lost 0 bases and 5 bases respectively, with 17 bases between them. CDR1 and CDR2 (germline): LGHNA, YSLEER. The CDR3 DNA follows: TGCGCCAGCAGCCAAGAGGCGGCCCAAACCCCCCACGAGCAGTACTTC. Its protein is CASSQEAAQTPHEQYF.

The V and J genes are TRBV11-2 and TRBJ2-3; no clear D. V was trimmed by 3 bases and J by 2 bases, leaving 6 bases between them. Germline V gene lookup returns CDR1 SGHAT and CDR2 FQNNGV. The CDR3 extends over 13 amino acids. CDR3 sequence (DNA): TGTGCCAGCAGCTTTCCAGTCACAGATACGCAGTATTTT. This sequence encodes CASSFPVTDTQYF. Variable domain in full (rest from reference TRBV11-2 and TRBJ2-3): EAGVAQSPRYKIIEKRQSVAFWCNPISGHATLYWYQQILGQGPKLLIQFQNNGVVDDSQLPKDRFSAERLKGVDSTLKIQPAKLEDSAVYLCASSFPVTDTQYFGPGTRLTVL.

The V call is TRBV5-1, the J call TRBJ2-5, with TRBD2 identical over 15 bases. V trimming: 3 bases; J trimming: 4 bases; junction bases outside the gene matches: 4. CDR1 and CDR2 (germline): SGHRS, YFSETQ. The CDR3 is 16 amino acids. CDR3 DNA: TGCGCCAGCAGCTCGGGGACTAGCGGGGGGCGAGAGACCCAGTACTTC. It specifies CASSSGTSGGRETQYF.

The chain is built from TRBV6-2 or TRBV6-3 and TRBJ2-5, with 10 bases fitting TRBD2. The CDR3 loop spans 18 amino acids. CDR1 MNHEY and CDR2 SVGEGT come from the germline V gene. V lost 4 bases and J lost 5; bases outside the gene matches: 16. This chain's CDR3 is CASSSGTSAHLSGETQYF. The CDR3 DNA is TGTGCCAGCAGTTCCGGGACTAGCGCTCACCTATCTGGGGAGACCCAGTACTTC.

The CDR3 DNA reads TGTGCCAGCAGCCTGGGCGGCAGAGCTAACTATGGCTACACCTTC. This codes for CASSLGGRANYGYTF. The chain couples TRBV3-1 to TRBJ1-2; D is unresolved. Germline CDR1 and CDR2: LGHDT and YNNKEL (reference sequence). The CDR3 runs to 15 residues. Trimming stripped 4 bases from V and 0 bases from J, with 12 bases between. The whole variable domain, remainder taken from reference TRBV3-1 and TRBJ1-2, is DTAVSQTPKYLVTQMGNDKSIKCEQNLGHDTMYWYKQDSKKFLKIMFSYNNKELIINETVPNRFSPKSPDKAHLNLHINSLELGDSAVYFCASSLGGRANYGYTFGSGTRLTVV.

The rearrangement links TRBV12-3 or TRBV12-4 to TRBJ2-7; 7 bases align to TRBD1. With V trimmed by 3 bases and J by 3 bases, 5 bases remained unmatched. The CDR3 sequence is 14 residues long. CDR3 residues: CASSFQGDFYEQYF. CDR3 sequence (DNA): TGTGCCAGCAGTTTCCAGGGGGATTTCTACGAGCAGTACTTC.

The V and J genes are TRBV30 and TRBJ2-5, with D unclear. V lost 4 bases, J lost 0 bases, and 18 bases lay in between. This CDR3 comprises 16 residues. CDR1 GTSNPN and CDR2 SVGIG come from the germline V gene (reference sequence). The CDR3: CAWNPTPLSYQETQYF. In DNA, the CDR3 is TGTGCCTGGAACCCCACCCCCCTTTCGTACCAAGAGACCCAGTACTTC.

J is TRBJ2-5 and V is TRBV12-3 or TRBV12-4; tentative D call: TRBD2 (5 bases). Deletions cut 3 bases from V and 4 bases from J, with 6 bases between. The CDR3 consists of 12 residues. The CDR3 DNA reads as TGTGCCAGCAGTTTCGGGATAGAGACCCAGTACTTC. Its translation: CASSFGIETQYF.

This chain joins TRBV14 and TRBJ2-1, with no clear D. This CDR3 has 12 residues. Germline V gene lookup returns CDR1 SGHDN and CDR2 FVKESK. V lost 0 bases, J lost 5 bases, and 2 bases lay in between. The chain's CDR3 is CASSQEDNEQFF. The CDR3 nucleotides read TGTGCCAGCAGCCAAGAGGACAATGAGCAGTTCTTC.